The 18 T cell receptor beta chains presented below share a single source sample, sequenced in a study of CD8 T cells in Susac syndrome (dated by TCRdb to between 2017 and 2020). Libraries were made using the immunoSEQ multiplex PCR assay. RNA was extracted with the RNeasy kit and 0.5 to 1 ug was reverse transcribed using random hexamers. Starting from the raw public reads, TCRdb applied fastp trimming at Q25, assembled clones with MiXCR and retained in-frame beta chains. For every CDR3 protein sequence, its rows merge into one entry that carries the most common genes and DNA. Present in this sample are about 300,000 distinct CDR3 sequences, 92% of which were seen just once. About 0.063% of the sample lies in the top ten. The sequencing input was CD4+ T cells from PBMCs. The receptors stem from a human donor with multiple sclerosis.

The CDR3 sequence is CASRRTTTNEKLFF. In DNA, the CDR3 is TGTGCCAGCAGAAGGACAACAACTAATGAAAAACTGTTTTTT. The J gene is TRBJ1-4, the V gene TRBV7-2, with D tentatively TRBD1 (5 bases). The CDR3 covers 14 residues. The V gene lost 6 bases and the J gene lost 0 bases, with 8 bases spanning the gap. The germline gives CDR1 SGHTA, CDR2 FQGNSA.

V gene TRBV30 combines with J gene TRBJ2-1; D might be TRBD1 or TRBD2, each matching 5 bases. CDR3 length equals 11 residues. The germline V gene has CDR1 GTSNPN and CDR2 SVGIG (reference sequence). V lost 5 bases and J lost 10, with 12 bases in between. CDR3 loop: CAWVGAGEQFF. For the CDR3, the DNA is TGTGCCTGGGTCGGGGCCGGGGAGCAGTTCTTC.

This sequence joins TRBV3-1 and TRBJ1-2; D call uncertain. V dropped 3 bases and J dropped 0 bases, with 11 bases sitting between them. Germline V gene data show CDR1 as LGHDT and CDR2 as YNNKEL (reference sequence). CDR3 length: 15 amino acids. The CDR3 DNA follows: TGTGCCAGCAGCCAGTTACAGCGCGCTAACTATGGCTACACCTTC. Its protein product is CASSQLQRANYGYTF.

The chain is built from TRBV29-1 and TRBJ2-3, with TRBD2 identical over 14 bases. Trimming at V came to 6 bases and at J to 2 bases, leaving 16 bases not matched to a gene. Germline assignment: CDR1 SQVTM and CDR2 ANQGSEA. This CDR3 region has 19 residues. CDR3 sequence (DNA): TGCAGCGTGGCCGGGGTGGGACTAGCGGGAGAGGGTTTCACAGATACGCAGTATTTT. Its translation: CSVAGVGLAGEGFTDTQYF.

This rearrangement joins TRBV27 to TRBJ2-3, with TRBD2 as a possible D gene (5 bases). The germline CDR1 and CDR2 sequences are MNHEY and SMNVEV (reference sequence). The germline V and J ends were trimmed by 5 bases and 0 bases, with 15 bases remaining between them. This CDR3 is built from 16 residues. The CDR3 sequence: CASSALGLGSTDTQYF. CDR3 nucleotides: TGTGCCAGCAGTGCCTTAGGACTGGGTAGCACAGATACGCAGTATTTT.

V usage is TRBV5-1 and J usage is TRBJ2-1, with 14 bases matching TRBD2. The germline gives CDR1 SGHRS, CDR2 YFSETQ. This CDR3 contains 22 residues. Trimming removed 4 bases from V and 2 bases from J; junction bases left unmatched: 20. CDR3 protein: CASSTGMTGTSGSRVTYNEQFF. The CDR3 DNA reads as TGCGCCAGCAGCACTGGAATGACCGGGACTAGCGGGAGCCGGGTTACCTACAATGAGCAGTTCTTC. The full variable domain, its missing parts supplied by reference TRBV5-1 and TRBJ2-1, is KAGVTQTPRYLIKTRGQQVTLSCSPISGHRSVSWYQQTPGQGLQFLFEYFSETQRNKGNFPGRFSGRQFSNSRSEMNVSTLELGDSALYLCASSTGMTGTSGSRVTYNEQFFGPGTRLTVL.

This sequence joins TRBV29-1 and TRBJ2-2; 10 positions agree with TRBD2. V lost 5 bases to trimming and J lost 2 bases; unmatched junction nucleotides: 5. CDR1 SQVTM and CDR2 ANQGSEA come from the germline V gene. This CDR3 comprises 15 residues. CDR3 loop: CSVNVAGGNTGELFF. The CDR3 DNA reads TGCAGCGTTAATGTAGCGGGGGGAAACACCGGGGAGCTGTTTTTT.

The chain combines TRBV29-1 with TRBJ1-1; D remains ambiguous. In germline, CDR1 is SQVTM, CDR2 ANQGSEA. V shed 7 bases and J shed 0 bases, with 12 bases lying between them. The CDR3 is 13 residues long. Here the CDR3 DNA reads TGCAGCGCTTCCCGGGCCGTGAACACTGAAGCTTTCTTT. This codes for CSASRAVNTEAFF.

This clonotype is a singleton in its sample. The V and J genes are TRBV6-2 or TRBV6-3 and TRBJ2-1, with 7 bases lining up with TRBD2. CDR1 is MNHEY, CDR2 SVGEGT, per germline. The junction had 16 bases not matched to a gene; V was cut back by 4 bases and J by 4 bases. This CDR3 is built from 18 residues. CDR3 region: CASSFALRLSGKYNEQFF. The DNA of the CDR3 is TGTGCCAGCAGTTTCGCTCTCCGACTAAGCGGGAAATACAATGAGCAGTTCTTC.

V gene TRBV5-4 combines with J gene TRBJ2-5, with a weak D call TRBD2 (6 bases). CDR1 SGHNT and CDR2 YYREEE come from the germline V gene (reference sequence). The germline V and J ends were trimmed by 2 bases and 1 base, with 12 bases remaining between them. CDR3 length equals 15 residues. This CDR3 reads CASSLFAGSQETQYF. CDR3 nucleotides: TGTGCCAGCAGCTTATTCGCGGGGAGCCAAGAGACCCAGTACTTC.

The V and J genes are TRBV12-3 or TRBV12-4 and TRBJ1-2; D unresolved. Trimming removed 3 bases at V and 7 bases at J, with 9 bases between. CDR3 length: 12 amino acids. CDR3 amino acids: CASSFSGRGYTF. CDR3 nucleotide sequence: TGTGCCAGCAGTTTTAGCGGTCGTGGCTACACCTTC.

The chain combines TRBV12-3 or TRBV12-4 with TRBJ2-5, with TRBD2 matching 8 bases. The junction had 12 bases not matched to a gene; V was cut back by 5 bases and J by 4 bases. The CDR3 consists of 16 residues. The CDR3 spells CASSPPGAGVGETQYF. DNA for the CDR3: TGTGCCAGCAGTCCGCCGGGAGCGGGAGTAGGAGAGACCCAGTACTTC.

The V gene is TRBV7-2, the J gene TRBJ1-5; D possibly corresponds to TRBD1 (6 bases). Germline CDR1 and CDR2: SGHTA and FQGNSA. The CDR3 has 13 residues. Trimming pared 8 bases from V and 7 bases from J, leaving 15 bases between. CDR3: CASGSRGQQPQHF. Here the CDR3 DNA reads TGTGCCAGCGGAAGCCGCGGACAGCAGCCCCAGCATTTT.

The rearrangement joins TRBV5-1 to TRBJ2-1; maybe TRBD1 (6 bases). The germline V gene has CDR1 SGHRS and CDR2 YFSETQ. The CDR3 has 15 residues. Trimming stripped 4 bases from V and 5 bases from J, with 16 bases between. CDR3 protein: CASSTQGMAHNEQFF. CDR3 DNA: TGCGCCAGCAGCACACAGGGAATGGCACACAATGAGCAGTTCTTC.

This clonotype has a single count. This rearrangement joins TRBV3-1 to TRBJ1-1, with TRBD1 matching 8 bases. Germline assignment: CDR1 LGHDT and CDR2 YNNKEL (reference sequence). The CDR3 contains 14 residues. The J segment lost 7 bases and the V segment lost 4 bases, leaving 8 bases of the junction unmatched. The CDR3 DNA reads TGTGCCAGCAGCCTTGGACAGGGAAGGGGTGAAGCTTTCTTT. Its translation: CASSLGQGRGEAFF.

This clonotype was found once. The genes are TRBV7-9 and TRBJ1-5; D ambiguous. The CDR3 is 16 residues long. Trimming removed 5 bases from V and 2 bases from J, with 16 bases in between. CDR1 SEHNR and CDR2 FQNEAQ come from the germline V gene (reference sequence). This chain's CDR3 is CASSPDFGHGNQPQHF. For the CDR3, the DNA is TGTGCCAGCAGCCCCGATTTTGGCCATGGCAATCAGCCCCAGCATTTT.

The J gene is TRBJ1-2, the V gene TRBV19, with D unclear. The V and J ends lost 5 bases and 0 bases respectively, with 19 bases between them. The V gene's germline CDR1 is LNHDA and CDR2 SQIVND (reference sequence). This CDR3 region has 17 residues. The CDR3 loop reads CASSDSRGHSPNYGYTF. The CDR3 coding sequence is TGTGCCAGTAGTGATTCACGTGGTCATAGTCCTAACTATGGCTACACCTTC.

V and J are TRBV24-1 and TRBJ2-1; 9 nucleotides line up with TRBD2. From germline, CDR1 is KGHDR and CDR2 SFDVKD. J gave up 12 bases and V 3 bases, and 14 bases lay outside the gene matches. The CDR3 length is 16 residues. Written as DNA, the CDR3 is TGTGCCACCAGTGATCCGACTAGCGGAGGGGTGAGCGGGCAGTTCTTC. This encodes CATSDPTSGGVSGQFF.